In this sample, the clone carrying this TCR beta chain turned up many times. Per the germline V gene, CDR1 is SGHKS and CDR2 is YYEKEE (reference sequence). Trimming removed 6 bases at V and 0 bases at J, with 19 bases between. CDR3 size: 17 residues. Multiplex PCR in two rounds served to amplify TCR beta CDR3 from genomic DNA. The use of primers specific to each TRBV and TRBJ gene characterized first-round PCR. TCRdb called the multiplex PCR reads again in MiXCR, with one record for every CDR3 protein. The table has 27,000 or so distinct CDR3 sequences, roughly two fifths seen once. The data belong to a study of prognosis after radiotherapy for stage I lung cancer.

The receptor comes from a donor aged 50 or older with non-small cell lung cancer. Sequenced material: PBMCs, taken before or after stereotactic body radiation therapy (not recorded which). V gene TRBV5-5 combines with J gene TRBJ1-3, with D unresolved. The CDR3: CASTLGGDDLSGNTIYF. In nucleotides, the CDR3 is TGTGCCAGCACCCTCGGCGGAGACGATCTCTCTGGAAACACCATATATTTT.